These 13 T cell receptor beta chains share one sample of origin, sequenced in a study of T-cell memory formation after mild COVID-19. TCRdb called the 5' RACE reads again in MiXCR, with one record for every CDR3 protein. The sample consists of under 300,000 distinct CDR3 sequences, 8% to 10% of them appearing once. The specimen sequenced was PBMCs or a T cell subset sorted from them (not recorded which). The source is a man aged 18 to 29 who had mild COVID-19 (a few samples of this study predate the infection). Cell type and time point are not known.

This chain connects TRBV27 to TRBJ2-5; 10 nucleotides agree with TRBD2. V dropped 5 bases and J dropped 2; count of bases not matched to a gene: 11. The CDR3 totals 17 residues. The V gene's germline CDR1 is MNHEY and CDR2 SMNVEV (reference sequence). CDR3 DNA sequence: TGTGCCAGCAGTCTCCACCCTAGCGGGGGCCCTCAAGAGACCCAGTACTTC. This gives the protein CASSLHPSGGPQETQYF.

This clonotype was recorded a few times. The chain has TRBV5-1 and TRBJ1-1; no clear D. V lost 0 bases and J 7 bases, leaving 10 bases between the germline ends. The germline V gene has CDR1 SGHRS and CDR2 YFSETQ. The CDR3 runs to 13 residues. CDR3 in amino acids: CASSLGQEIEAFF. Written as DNA, the CDR3 is TGCGCCAGCAGCTTGGGGCAAGAGATTGAAGCTTTCTTT.

V is TRBV3-1 and J is TRBJ1-1, with D hard to call. V dropped 0 bases and J dropped 6 bases, with 5 bases sitting between them. The CDR3 extends over 12 amino acids. The germline V gene has CDR1 LGHDT and CDR2 YNNKEL (reference sequence). As DNA, the CDR3 is TGTGCCAGCAGCCAAGAAGACTCTGAAGCTTTCTTT. It codes for CASSQEDSEAFF.

This clonotype was detected a few times. The chain is built from TRBV6-5 and TRBJ2-6, with D perhaps matching TRBD2 (6 bases). CDR1 and CDR2 from the germline V gene are MNHEY and SVGAGI. The V end was cut by 6 bases, the J end by 2 bases, with 11 bases between. The CDR3 totals 15 residues. This CDR3 is CASSRGGTGANVLTF. The DNA for the CDR3 is TGTGCCAGCAGCCGGGGAGGTACTGGGGCCAACGTCCTGACTTTC.

Only a few counts were recorded for this clonotype. The chain carries TRBV11-2 and TRBJ2-6, with D perhaps assigned TRBD1 or TRBD2 (5 bases each). This CDR3 contains 14 residues. The germline CDR1 and CDR2 sequences are SGHAT and FQNNGV. The V end lost 7 bases, the J end lost 3 bases, and 10 bases lay between the germline ends. The CDR3 bases are TGTGCCAGCATCCGGGGCCTTGGGGCCAACGTCCTGACTTTC. This codes for CASIRGLGANVLTF.

This clonotype was observed a few times. V and J are TRBV7-3 and TRBJ2-2, with D hard to call. The germline V and J ends were trimmed by 5 bases and 4 bases, with 17 bases remaining between them. This CDR3 has 16 residues. Germline-derived CDR1 and CDR2 are SGHTA and FQGTGA. The CDR3 reads CASSPHDPSGTGELFF. In DNA form, the CDR3 reads TGTGCCAGCAGCCCTCACGACCCCTCCGGCACCGGGGAGCTGTTTTTT.

This clonotype was observed many times. This chain uses TRBV4-3 with TRBJ2-5; D possibly corresponds to TRBD2 (6 bases). With 0 bases removed from V and 4 bases from J, the gap between germline ends came to 9 bases. The CDR3 contains 14 residues. CDR1 and CDR2 from the germline V gene are LGHNA and YSLEER. The CDR3 loop reads CASSQDWRGETQYF. CDR3 DNA sequence: TGCGCCAGCAGCCAAGACTGGAGGGGAGAGACCCAGTACTTC.

A few counts support this clonotype. This chain joins TRBV6-5 and TRBJ2-1; D remains ambiguous. In germline, CDR1 is MNHEY, CDR2 SVGAGI. The CDR3 is 14 amino acids. V shed 4 bases and J shed 0 bases, with 7 bases lying between them. The CDR3 nucleotides are TGTGCCAGCAGTTCCAGCAGCTCCTACAATGAGCAGTTCTTC. It yields the protein CASSSSSSYNEQFF.

The sample holds a few counts of this clonotype. The CDR3 is CASHKSYGGYEQYV. The DNA for the CDR3 is TGTGCCAGCCACAAATCCTACGGCGGATACGAGCAGTACGTC. V usage is TRBV6-2 or TRBV6-3 and J usage is TRBJ2-7; no clear D gene. Per germline, CDR1 MNHEY and CDR2 SVGEGT. V gave up 8 bases and J gave up 4 bases, with 18 bases separating them. The length of the CDR3 is 14 residues.

V usage is TRBV7-9 and J usage is TRBJ1-3, with D tentatively TRBD1 (6 bases). V was clipped by 0 bases and J by 5 bases, with 23 bases between them. This CDR3 is built from 19 residues. Germline CDR1 is SEHNR and CDR2 is FQNEAQ (reference sequence). CDR3 in DNA: TGTGCCAGCAGCTTAGCCCCCACCGTCGGGACATCCAAGCGAAACACCATATATTTT. Protein: CASSLAPTVGTSKRNTIYF.

This clonotype was observed many times. The rearrangement uses TRBV6-6 and TRBJ2-7; a weak D match, TRBD1 (6 bases). There are 12 residues in the CDR3. Germline V gene data show CDR1 as MNHNY and CDR2 as SVGAGI (reference sequence). Trimming removed 10 bases at V and 3 bases at J, with 13 bases between. CDR3 protein: CATGTTNYEQYF. The CDR3 DNA reads TGTGCCACCGGGACAACCAACTACGAGCAGTACTTC.

This chain uses TRBV5-1 with TRBJ2-1; TRBD1 might be the D (5 bases). The CDR3 has 14 amino acids. Germline V gene lookup returns CDR1 SGHRS and CDR2 YFSETQ. V shed 1 base and J shed 9 bases, with 14 bases lying between them. The CDR3 nucleotides read TGCGCCAGCAGCTTGATTTTAGGGGAAAGTGAGCAGTTCTTC. This codes for CASSLILGESEQFF.

This clonotype was detected many times. The gene calls are TRBV5-1 and TRBJ2-3, with D possibly matching TRBD1 (6 bases). V dropped 4 bases and J dropped 5 bases, with 14 bases sitting between them. The CDR3 loop spans 14 amino acids. Looked up from germline, CDR1 is SGHRS and CDR2 is YFSETQ. The CDR3 region is CASSPLQGEDTQYF. The CDR3 bases are TGCGCCAGCAGCCCCTTACAGGGAGAAGATACGCAGTATTTT.